Following are 13 T cell receptor beta chains from one sample sequenced in a study of blood T cell repertoires in COVID-19. Clones were sequenced by immunoSEQ multiplex PCR, and TCRdb holds only the in-frame ones, with some missing. Of 250,000 to 350,000 clones detected, about nine tenths appear once; the ten largest clones hold 2.5% to 3%. Sequenced input: PBMCs or T cells enriched from blood (not recorded which). The receptors originated from a woman aged 45-65 years who had recovered from COVID-19.

The DNA of the CDR3 is TGTGCCACCAGCAGAGAGAGGGCTCGGGACACAGGGACGGACGGCTACACCTTC. This encodes CATSRERARDTGTDGYTF. The V gene is TRBV15, the J gene TRBJ1-2; D is perhaps TRBD1 (6 bases). This CDR3 spans 18 amino acids. Trimming pared 0 bases from V and 8 bases from J, leaving 25 bases between. Germline CDR1 and CDR2: LNHNV and YYDKDF (reference sequence). Full variable domain (remainder filled in from reference TRBV15 and TRBJ1-2): DAMVIQNPRYQVTQFGKPVTLSCSQTLNHNVMYWYQQKSSQAPKLLFHYYDKDFNNEADTPDNFQSRRPNTSFCFLDIRSPGLGDTAMYLCATSRERARDTGTDGYTFGSGTRLTVV.

The chain recombines TRBV3-1 (or the pseudogene TRBV3-2) with TRBJ1-2, with D possibly TRBD1 on 6 matching bases. V lost 6 bases and J lost 2, with 13 bases in between. Per germline, CDR1 LGHDT and CDR2 YNNKEL (reference sequence). The CDR3 has 14 amino acids. CDR3 protein: CASSRSQGNYGYTF. The CDR3 DNA sequence: TGTGCCAGCAGTCGTAGTCAGGGGAACTATGGCTACACCTTC.

The genes are TRBV2 and TRBJ1-5; TRBD1 matches at 7 bases. Losses at the gene ends were 6 bases for V and 6 bases for J; bases not matched to a gene: 8. The germline V gene encodes CDR1 SNHLY and CDR2 FYNNEI. The CDR3 extends over 14 amino acids. The CDR3 sequence is CASRTGVSGQPQHF. For the CDR3, the DNA is TGTGCCAGCAGAACAGGGGTGTCAGGTCAGCCCCAGCATTTT.

The chain uses TRBV4-2 and TRBJ2-2; D possibly corresponds to TRBD1 (5 bases). This CDR3 has 13 amino acids. Per the germline V gene, CDR1 is LGHNA and CDR2 is YNFKEQ. With 4 bases removed from V and 16 bases from J, the gap between germline ends came to 19 bases. CDR3: CASSPNAGWTKFF. The CDR3 bases are TGTGCCAGCAGCCCGAATGCTGGTTGGACAAAGTTTTTT.

The V and J genes are TRBV14 and TRBJ2-1; 8 positions agree with TRBD2. The trim removed 2 bases at V and 2 bases at J, leaving 5 bases unmatched. CDR1 SGHDN and CDR2 FVKESK come from the germline V gene. This CDR3 region has 16 residues. The CDR3 DNA sequence: TGTGCCAGCAGCCAACTAGTTAGCGGGACCTACAATGAGCAGTTCTTC. Its translation: CASSQLVSGTYNEQFF. Supplemented by reference TRBV14 and TRBJ2-1, the full variable domain reads EAGVTQFPSHSVIEKGQTVTLRCDPISGHDNLYWYRRVMGKEIKFLLHFVKESKQDESGMPNNRFLAERTGGTYSTLKVQPAELEDSGVYFCASSQLVSGTYNEQFFGPGTRLTVL.

CDR3 DNA sequence: TGTGCCAGCAGCGGGGGGACGTTTTTCACAGATACGCAGTATTTT. This translates into CASSGGTFFTDTQYF. The chain carries TRBV14 and TRBJ2-3; possible D gene TRBD2, 6 bases. The CDR3 extends over 15 amino acids. The germline V gene encodes CDR1 SGHDN and CDR2 FVKESK. V was cut by 5 bases and J by 2 bases, with 14 bases left in between.

V and J are TRBV5-1 and TRBJ1-2; no clear D gene. This CDR3 is 13 amino acids long. CDR1 and CDR2 (germline): SGHRS, YFSETQ. Deletions cut 4 bases from V and 5 bases from J, with 12 bases between. The CDR3: CASSAGRLYGYTF. In nucleotides, the CDR3 is TGCGCCAGCAGCGCGGGCCGACTTTATGGCTACACCTTC.

The chain has TRBV5-4 and TRBJ2-2, with D perhaps TRBD1 (5 bases). The germline CDR1 and CDR2 sequences are SGHNT and YYREEE (reference sequence). Trimming pared 1 base from V and 1 base from J, leaving 8 bases between. The CDR3 spans 15 residues. The CDR3 coding sequence is TGTGCCAGCAGCTTGTTCCAGGGGAACACCGGGGAGCTGTTTTTT. Its protein is CASSLFQGNTGELFF.

This clone was observed a few times. The chain carries TRBV4-3 and TRBJ2-7; tentative D call: TRBD2 (5 bases). CDR3 length: 13 residues. Deletions cut 0 bases from V and 6 bases from J, with 9 bases between. CDR1 LGHNA and CDR2 YSLEER come from the germline V gene. The CDR3 region has the DNA TGCGCCAGCAGCCAAGATGGGAGAGCCGAGCAGTACTTC. Encoded protein: CASSQDGRAEQYF.

V gene TRBV7-2 combines with J gene TRBJ2-1; 9 bases fit TRBD2. The germline CDR1 and CDR2 sequences are SGHTA and FQGNSA. Germline trimming cut 2 bases from V and 7 bases from J; bases unmatched to any gene: 6. The CDR3 contains 15 residues. The CDR3 DNA sequence: TGTGCCAGCAGCTTAATTTCGAGCGGGAGGAATGAGCAGTTCTTC. This gives the protein CASSLISSGRNEQFF.

This clone was seen once. The chain has TRBV3-1 (or the pseudogene TRBV3-2) and TRBJ2-7, with TRBD2 identical over 9 bases. Trimming took 0 bases from V and 8 from J; bases not matched to a gene: 14. Germline V lookup: CDR1 LGHDT, CDR2 YNNKEL (reference sequence). The length of the CDR3 is 17 residues. CDR3 protein: CASSQDQREAPLRKQYF. CDR3 nucleotide sequence: TGTGCCAGCAGCCAAGATCAGCGGGAGGCGCCTTTACGGAAGCAGTACTTC.

The chain has TRBV5-5 and TRBJ1-2; TRBD1 matches 7 bases. V lost 2 bases to trimming and J lost 4 bases; unmatched junction nucleotides: 8. The germline V gene has CDR1 SGHKS and CDR2 YYEKEE (reference sequence). The CDR3 contains 15 residues. CDR3 nucleotides: TGTGCCAGCAGCTTAGGACAGGTTTCTTCCTATGGCTACACCTTC. This sequence encodes CASSLGQVSSYGYTF. Full variable domain (rest looked up from reference TRBV5-5 and TRBJ1-2): DAGVTQSPTHLIKTRGQQVTLRCSPISGHKSVSWYQQVLGQGPQFIFQYYEKEERGRGNFPDRFSARQFPNYSSELNVNALLLGDSALYLCASSLGQVSSYGYTFGSGTRLTVV.

The chain is built from TRBV5-1 and TRBJ1-2; tentative D call: TRBD1 (5 bases). Trimming cost V 1 base and J 2 bases, with 9 bases left between them. In germline, CDR1 is SGHRS, CDR2 YFSETQ. The CDR3 loop spans 14 amino acids. The CDR3 sequence: CASSLSGGNYGYTF. The CDR3 nucleotides are TGCGCCAGCAGCTTGTCGGGGGGAAACTATGGCTACACCTTC.